One T cell receptor (beta chain) is described in this entry. Its antigen is unknown. Per individual sample, total RNA of at least 5 micrograms was extracted. Through a sample-barcoded 5' primer and a J-beta primer mix, a second PCR was run for 7 to 11 cycles. With 12 random nucleotides, a template-switch adaptor tagged each individual cDNA molecule. TCRdb re-called the 5' RACE reads through MiXCR, storing one row per CDR3 protein. The sample has around 500,000 distinct CDR3 sequences, roughly 48% seen once. The sample is drawn from a study of blood T cells in healthy people across ages. Overall study findings and caveats: Long-lived and aged donors differed, with more naive CD4+ cells and higher diversity in the long-lived. PBMCs went unsorted, and a conclusive naive versus antigen-experienced comparison was therefore prevented.

V was clipped by 6 bases and J by 2 bases; unmatched bases: 5. CDR3 length: 15 amino acids. The genes are TRBV12-3 or TRBV12-4 and TRBJ2-3; 10 bases align to TRBD2. Sample: blood. The receptor was isolated from a man at least 80 years old in good health. The CDR3 loop reads CASSWTSGPTDTQYF. In DNA form, the CDR3 reads TGTGCCAGCAGCTGGACTAGCGGACCCACAGATACGCAGTATTTT.